This T cell receptor beta chain stems from a study of CD8 T cells in acute hepatitis C reinfection (dated by TCRdb to the early 2020s). For context, the study as a whole: The study profiled the TCRbeta repertoire of CD8+ T cells specific for the HCV NS3-1073 epitope during acute infection and after viral clearance. Paired acute and follow-up samples were contributed by four spontaneous resolvers.

Study-wide conclusions, independent of this receptor: CDR3 sequences shared with other epitopes were rarely observed, and exact matching may have been limited by differing sequencing approaches. Follow-up repertoires were not available for chronically infected subjects, because NS3-1073 specific cells were too rare to be sorted. Because bulk sequencing covered only the TCRbeta chain, the alphabeta pairing of the public clonotypes could not be determined. NS3-1073 specific repertoires were highly diverse, with no significant diversity differences between acute resolver, follow-up resolver and acute chronic samples. TRBV04 and TRBV06 gene families were preferentially used in all groups, and this usage was not explained by overrepresentation in the naive pool. Over ten public clonotypes were found regardless of outcome; one public clonotype used V04-02/J02-02.

The sample's time point, from its label and the paper: naive CD8 control sorted from an acute-time-point sample. Enrolled in the Montreal Hepatitis C Cohort (HEPCO) in Canada, the donors were people who inject drugs, and these donors were followed every 3 months. Acute primary HCV infection was defined as a positive HCV RNA or antibody test after a negative test within the previous 24 weeks. Antibodies against CD3, CD8 and CD45RO were used for surface staining, and dead cells were excluded with an aqua fixable dye. Seven or eight spontaneous resolvers, defined by HCV RNA clearance within 24 weeks, were included in the cohort. Negative selection by means of the MACS CD8+ T cell Isolation Kit yielded CD8+ T cells from peripheral blood mononuclear cells recovered from cryopreservation by thawing. Cells were sorted on a BD FACSAria II cell sorter. About this clone itself: The antigen this receptor binds is unknown. Base-call qualities are not available, and no considerably larger clone is one nucleotide away.

Genomic DNA was extracted from the FACS-sorted cells, and the TCRbeta chains were sequenced by the commercial immunoSEQ service. In the source study's methods: ImmunoSEQ Analyzer software v3.0 and R v3.5.1 were used to analyze the repertoire data. Only productive rearrangements were analyzed, because any sequences with stop codons or out-of-frame rearrangements were filtered out. The sequencing provider supplied the Simpson diversity, Shannon entropy, CDR3 length and nucleotide addition metrics. Clonotypes were categorized by frequency as dominant, sub-dominant, low or lowest abundance, and clonotypes below 0.1% were excluded from most analyses. A CDR3 amino acid clonotype was called public when found in at least two subjects at a cumulative frequency of at least 0.5%. The source is immuneACCESS, and TCRdb retained only in-frame sequences with V and J called. Part of the clones is not carried over; for the studies checked, unresolved V genes explain less than half of this, and the remainder is unexplained. The D gene and trimming were derived from the DNA, and the V and J assignments and clone size from that table. The sample profile shows tens of thousands of clones; over 75% of them were found once. The ten largest account for 10% to 11% of the sample.

Including cysteine and phenylalanine, the CDR3 has 12 amino acids. The kept DNA is CDR3 alone, 36 bases in frame from the first base. CDR1 and CDR2 were assigned from the germline V gene as SGHVS and FNYEAQ. V is shortened by 4 bases, J by 3 bases, and the region joining them spans 7 bases. The receptor's source is a woman aged 18-35 years who spontaneously cleared hepatitis C infection. The chain employs TRBV7-6 and TRBJ2-7, with a tentative D gene TRBD1 over 5 matching bases. Sequencing was performed on naive CD8+ T cells from PBMCs. The cell subset or site tag for this specimen amounts to: sorted total naive CD45RO-negative CD8+ T cells. In nucleotides, the sequence is TGTGCCAGCAGCTACGACAGCTACGAGCAGTACTTC. Translated, this is CASSYDSYEQYF.